Following are 5 T cell receptor beta chains from one sample sequenced in a study of blood T cell repertoires in COVID-19. Clones were read by immunoSEQ multiplex PCR, and TCRdb kept only the in-frame ones, dropping some. The sample shows tens of thousands of clones, more than 85% of them seen only once. Input material: peripheral blood. Every receptor here comes from a human donor with active COVID-19. The donor label of this sample is uncertain.

The chain recombines TRBV2 with TRBJ1-1, with 9 bases matching TRBD1. This CDR3 is 13 amino acids long. The junction had 8 bases not matched to a gene; V was cut back by 5 bases and J by 10 bases. Germline assignment: CDR1 SNHLY and CDR2 FYNNEI. Written as DNA, the CDR3 is TGTGCCAGCAGTCAGGGACAGGGACATGGAGCTTTCTTT. This encodes CASSQGQGHGAFF.

This sequence joins TRBV6-5 and TRBJ1-1; TRBD1 agrees at 8 bases. The length of the CDR3 is 14 residues. The germline V gene has CDR1 MNHEY and CDR2 SVGAGI. V trimming: 7 bases; J trimming: 5 bases; junction bases outside the gene matches: 9. CDR3 DNA: TGTGCCAGCACCAGGGGGCCCCGGGGGACTGAAGCTTTCTTT. It translates to CASTRGPRGTEAFF.

This clone has just one count. V and J are TRBV7-2 and TRBJ2-5, with unresolved D. The CDR3 is 13 amino acids. Per germline, CDR1 SGHTA and CDR2 FQGNSA. V was cut by 3 bases and J by 7 bases, with 12 bases left in between. The CDR3 region is CASSFGLYGTQYF. The CDR3 nucleotides are TGTGCCAGCAGCTTTGGTCTATATGGGACCCAGTACTTC.

This chain joins TRBV5-1 and TRBJ1-2; a weak D match, TRBD1 (6 bases). The CDR3 has 12 amino acids. Germline V gene data show CDR1 as SGHRS and CDR2 as YFSETQ. V was pared by 2 bases and J by 13 bases, with 15 bases between. CDR3 sequence reads: CASSLNRELCTF. The CDR3 bases are TGCGCCAGCAGCTTAAACAGGGAACTCTGCACCTTC.

The V and J genes are TRBV28 and TRBJ2-1; 10 nucleotides match TRBD2. The germline V gene encodes CDR1 MDHEN and CDR2 SYDVKM. CDR3 length equals 15 residues. With 7 bases clipped from V and 5 bases from J, the junction kept 8 bases outside the gene matches. Written as DNA, the CDR3 is TGTGCCAGCACGGGGAGCGGGGGGGGCAACAATGAGCAGTTCTTC. Translation: CASTGSGGGNNEQFF.